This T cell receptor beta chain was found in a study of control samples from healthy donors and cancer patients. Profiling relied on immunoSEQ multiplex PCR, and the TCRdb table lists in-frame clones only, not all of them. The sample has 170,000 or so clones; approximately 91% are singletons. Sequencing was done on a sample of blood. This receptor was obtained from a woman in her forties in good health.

The CDR3 nucleotides read TGTGCCAGCAGCTTGGCGCTGTCGCAGGATACGCAGTATTTT. This sequence encodes CASSLALSQDTQYF. The chain has TRBV7-8 and TRBJ2-3; D is unclear. The CDR3 totals 14 residues. Trimming left V 3 bases short and J 6 bases short, with 13 bases between. Per germline, CDR1 SGHVS and CDR2 FQNEAQ.